The 26 T cell receptor beta chains given below trace back to one sample, sequenced in a study of T cells in Graves' hyperthyroidism and ophthalmopathy. RNA transcripts yielded amplified TCR beta CDR3 regions. Using the HTBI primer set, a first-round RT-PCR was run on the TCR CDR3. MiXCR, run by TCRdb on the multiplex PCR reads, gives a single entry per CDR3 protein. The sample yields about 180,000 distinct CDR3 sequences, around 15% seen once. The sequencing input was blood. All receptors derive from a woman aged 45-59 years with Graves' hyperthyroidism.

At least ten counts were recorded for this clonotype. The chain links TRBV15 to TRBJ1-2; D call uncertain. V dropped 4 bases and J dropped 0 bases, with 15 bases sitting between them. This CDR3 is 16 amino acids long. The germline V gene encodes CDR1 LNHNV and CDR2 YYDKDF (reference sequence). The CDR3 coding sequence is TGTGCCACCAGCATTACACCGACGATAGCTAACTATGGCTACACCTTC. Translated, it gives CATSITPTIANYGYTF.

At least ten counts were recorded for this clonotype. The genes are TRBV27 and TRBJ2-7, with TRBD1 as a possible D gene (6 bases). Trimming stripped 0 bases from V and 2 bases from J, with 14 bases between. The germline gives CDR1 MNHEY, CDR2 SMNVEV (reference sequence). CDR3 size: 16 residues. CDR3 region: CASSLSGALVTYEQYF. The CDR3 nucleotides read TGTGCCAGCAGTTTATCGGGGGCACTCGTGACCTACGAGCAGTACTTC.

This clonotype came up many times. The chain has TRBV4-1 and TRBJ1-1, with D uncertain. The CDR3 is made up of 12 amino acids. Trimming shortened V by 6 bases and J by 5 bases, and 10 bases separated the two germline ends. CDR1 and CDR2 (germline): MGHRA, YSYEKL. In nucleotides, the CDR3 is TGCGCCAGCAGTGTCGGAGAAACTGAAGCTTTCTTT. This sequence encodes CASSVGETEAFF.

V usage is TRBV4-1 and J usage is TRBJ1-2; D remains unclear. CDR3 length: 15 residues. Trimming stripped 6 bases from V and 4 bases from J, with 18 bases between. The germline CDR1 and CDR2 sequences are MGHRA and YSYEKL. The CDR3 DNA sequence: TGCGCCAGCAGTCATAGGGAACTAACCTCCTATGGCTACACCTTC. Translation: CASSHRELTSYGYTF.

This clonotype is a singleton in its sample. The rearrangement joins TRBV28 to TRBJ2-5; 14 bases are shared with TRBD2. After removal of 6 bases from V and 5 bases from J, the junction contained 8 bases not matched to a gene. This CDR3 region has 16 residues. Germline V CDR1 and CDR2: MDHEN, SYDVKM. The CDR3 nucleotides are TGTGCCAGCAGCCAGACTAGCGGGGGGGCTTGGGAGACCCAGTACTTC. Amino acid sequence: CASSQTSGGAWETQYF.

This clonotype was detected a few times. The rearrangement uses TRBV4-1 and TRBJ1-4; D remains ambiguous. V lost 2 bases and J lost 8, with 24 bases in between. The CDR3 totals 18 residues. From germline, CDR1 is MGHRA and CDR2 YSYEKL. The CDR3 sequence is CASSQLPPENDRREKLFF. CDR3 sequence (DNA): TGCGCCAGCAGCCAACTACCACCGGAAAACGATCGCAGGGAAAAACTGTTTTTT.

This clonotype showed up many times. The chain employs TRBV20-1 and TRBJ2-1; 10 nucleotides align to TRBD2. Per the germline V gene, CDR1 is DFQATT and CDR2 is SNEGSKA (reference sequence). The ends lost 3 bases at V and 9 bases at J; junction bases unmatched: 11. This CDR3 has 15 amino acids. The CDR3 DNA is TGCAGTGCTAGCCCCACTAGCGGGGATTCGGGTGAGCAGTTCTTC. Protein: CSASPTSGDSGEQFF.

This clonotype has only a few counts. V gene TRBV11-2 combines with J gene TRBJ2-1; perhaps TRBD2 as D (6 bases). V was cut by 5 bases and J by 0 bases, with 11 bases left in between. This CDR3 has 15 residues. The germline gives CDR1 SGHAT, CDR2 FQNNGV. CDR3: CASSRAGRSYNEQFF. The CDR3 DNA is TGTGCCAGCAGCCGAGCGGGCCGCTCCTACAATGAGCAGTTCTTC.

In this sample, this clonotype turned up many times. The CDR3 bases are TGTGCCAGCAGTCCCGGGACAGGGAGATCAAATGGGCCCCAGCATTTT. It encodes CASSPGTGRSNGPQHF. J is TRBJ1-5 and V is TRBV6-1; 9 bases are shared with TRBD1. Germline-derived CDR1 and CDR2 are MNHNS and SASEGT. Trimming removed 5 bases from V and 9 bases from J; junction bases left unmatched: 14. This CDR3 spans 16 amino acids.

This clonotype was observed a handful of times. This chain connects TRBV4-1 to TRBJ2-7; D is unresolved. CDR3 length: 15 amino acids. Per germline, CDR1 MGHRA and CDR2 YSYEKL. Trimming shortened V by 7 bases and J by 3 bases, and 19 bases separated the two germline ends. The DNA of the CDR3 is TGCGCCAGCAACCAGTCAATCCGTGGTGACTACGAGCAGTACTTC. Its protein is CASNQSIRGDYEQYF.

This clonotype occurred a few times. The chain combines TRBV7-2 with TRBJ2-1; 12 bases map to TRBD2. V shed 5 bases and J 8 bases; nucleotides not matched to a gene: 7. CDR3 length: 15 residues. Germline values: CDR1 SGHTA, CDR2 FQGNSA. As DNA, the CDR3 is TGTGCCAGCAGCCCTCTAGCGGGGGGGGTCGATGAGCAGTTCTTC. This gives the protein CASSPLAGGVDEQFF.

This clonotype was counted a single time. This could be a read error, since a much larger clone is one nucleotide away. CDR3 protein: CASNLDRGNNSPLHF. The CDR3 bases are TGTGCCAGCAACTTAGATCGAGGGAATAATTCACCCCTCCACTTT. The chain carries TRBV11-2 and TRBJ1-6; D not resolved. Per the germline V gene, CDR1 is SGHAT and CDR2 is FQNNGV. The CDR3 totals 15 residues.

V and J are TRBV7-2 and TRBJ1-1; D is possibly TRBD1 (6 bases). The germline V and J ends were trimmed by 3 bases and 1 base, with 12 bases remaining between them. The CDR3 contains 15 residues. Germline CDR1 reads SGHTA; CDR2 reads FQGNSA. CDR3 bases: TGTGCCAGCAGCTTTACAGGGCTAACGAACACTGAAGCTTTCTTT. This translates into CASSFTGLTNTEAFF.

The chain employs TRBV2 and TRBJ1-1; possibly TRBD1 for D (5 bases). Per the germline V gene, CDR1 is SNHLY and CDR2 is FYNNEI. Trimming stripped 3 bases from V and 4 bases from J, with 9 bases between. There are 13 residues in the CDR3. The CDR3 is CASSDGGGTEAFF. Written as DNA, the CDR3 is TGTGCCAGCAGTGACGGGGGAGGCACTGAAGCTTTCTTT.

In its sample, this clonotype was seen a few times. Likely a read error: the CDR3 ends without its conserved phenylalanine or tryptophan. V gene TRBV9 combines with J gene TRBJ1-2; D possibly corresponds to TRBD1 (5 bases). The CDR3 is 16 residues long. Germline V gene data show CDR1 as SGDLS and CDR2 as YYNGEE. V was cut by 0 bases and J by 1 base, with 13 bases left in between. In nucleotides, the CDR3 is TGTGCCAGCAGCGTAGGGGGCAGCCTGGGTAACTATGGCTACACCCTC. Encoded protein: CASSVGGSLGNYGYTL.

This clonotype was recorded many times. The CDR3 sequence: CASSLGGQGMQPQHF. CDR3 DNA: TGTGCCAGCAGCTTAGGCGGACAGGGAATGCAGCCCCAGCATTTT. The chain carries TRBV7-6 and TRBJ1-5; 8 positions agree with TRBD1. Germline V gene sequence: CDR1 SGHVS, CDR2 FNYEAQ. The CDR3 runs to 15 residues. V shed 1 base, J shed 7 bases, and the junction held 6 bases outside the gene matches.

This clonotype came up a few times. The gene calls are TRBV7-9 and TRBJ1-2; TRBD1 matches 7 bases. This CDR3 contains 14 residues. The germline V gene encodes CDR1 SEHNR and CDR2 FQNEAQ (reference sequence). With V trimmed by 5 bases and J by 2 bases, 5 bases remained unmatched. The CDR3 DNA is TGTGCCAGCAGCGCCGGACAGGCGAACTATGGCTACACCTTC. Translating it yields CASSAGQANYGYTF. The full variable domain, rest sourced from reference TRBV7-9 and TRBJ1-2, is DTGVSQNPRHKITKRGQNVTFRCDPISEHNRLYWYRQTLGQGPEFLTYFQNEAQLEKSRLLSDRFSAERPKGSFSTLEIQRTEQGDSAMYLCASSAGQANYGYTFGSGTRLTVV.

Turning to this clonotype: A read error may account for a junction end that differs from germline. The J gene is TRBJ1-5, the V gene TRBV2; 7 positions match TRBD1. Germline CDR1 is SNHLY and CDR2 is FYNNEI. The CDR3 runs to 14 residues. The CDR3 DNA sequence: TGTGCCGGCAGTGATCTGACAGGGAATCAGCCCCAGCATTTT. Translation: CAGSDLTGNQPQHF.

On this clonotype: This may come from a read error, since a much larger clone is one base off. The V gene is TRBV4-1, the J gene TRBJ2-3; 10 positions match TRBD2. The CDR3 extends over 16 amino acids. The germline V gene has CDR1 MGHRA and CDR2 YSYEKL. CDR3 nucleotide sequence: TGCGCCAGCTGCGACATAGCGGGGGGTTCCACAGATAGGCAGTATTTT. Protein product: CASCDIAGGSTDRQYF.

This clonotype was counted only a few times. One end of the junction varies from germline; a read error may be responsible. The genes are TRBV5-8 and TRBJ2-2, with a weak D call TRBD1 (5 bases). The CDR3 contains 14 residues. CDR1 is SGHTS and CDR2 is YDEGEE in the germline V gene. CDR3 sequence reads: CAGSLGLLTGELFF. Here the CDR3 DNA reads TGTGCCGGCAGCTTGGGGCTACTCACCGGGGAGCTGTTTTTT.

J is TRBJ1-1 and V is TRBV18, with no clear D. This CDR3 contains 13 residues. Germline V lookup: CDR1 KGHSH, CDR2 LQKENI. V shed 3 bases and J shed 1 base, with 6 bases lying between them. In nucleotides, the CDR3 is TGTGCCAGCTCACCCTCGACGAACACTGAAGCTTTCTTT. Protein: CASSPSTNTEAFF.

This clonotype has only a few counts. The chain has TRBV5-1 and TRBJ2-7; 7 bases agree with TRBD1. The V gene's germline CDR1 is SGHRS and CDR2 YFSETQ. The CDR3 is 16 amino acids. J gave up 2 bases and V 3 bases, and 11 bases lay outside the gene matches. This CDR3 reads CASSWGPTGTTYEQYF. The CDR3 nucleotides read TGCGCCAGCAGCTGGGGGCCGACAGGGACCACCTACGAGCAGTACTTC.

Ten or more counts support this clonotype. V usage is TRBV18 and J usage is TRBJ2-1, with D perhaps matching TRBD1 (6 bases). Between the trimmed V and J ends, which lost 4 bases and 12 bases, there was a span of 16 bases. This CDR3 is built from 13 residues. The germline gives CDR1 KGHSH, CDR2 LQKENI. This CDR3 is CASSLMDGRGQFF. CDR3 coding DNA: TGTGCCAGCTCACTTATGGACGGCAGGGGGCAGTTCTTC.

This clonotype came up a few times. This chain connects TRBV4-1 to TRBJ2-1, with TRBD2 matching 10 bases. The CDR3 is 16 residues long. The ends lost 0 bases at V and 8 bases at J; junction bases unmatched: 7. Germline V gives CDR1 MGHRA, CDR2 YSYEKL. CDR3 nucleotides: TGCGCCAGCAGCCAAGAAGGCAGCGGGGGGGCGGATGAGCAGTTCTTC. Its protein is CASSQEGSGGADEQFF.

This clonotype was found many times. This chain joins TRBV28 and TRBJ2-3; 8 bases match TRBD1. This CDR3 has 14 residues. V dropped 6 bases and J dropped 1; count of bases not matched to a gene: 3. CDR1 and CDR2 from the germline V gene are MDHEN and SYDVKM. CDR3 protein: CASRMTGGTDTQYF. CDR3 DNA: TGTGCCAGCAGGATGACAGGGGGCACAGATACGCAGTATTTT.

This clonotype was counted ten times or more. The junction does not match germline at one end; this may be a read error. The chain recombines TRBV5-1 with TRBJ2-7, with TRBD1 as a possible D gene (5 bases). Germline loops: CDR1 SGHRS, CDR2 YFSETQ. The CDR3 contains 13 residues. The CDR3 sequence: CASRSTASSEQYF. CDR3 bases: TGCGCCAGCAGATCGACAGCATCCTCCGAGCAGTACTTC.